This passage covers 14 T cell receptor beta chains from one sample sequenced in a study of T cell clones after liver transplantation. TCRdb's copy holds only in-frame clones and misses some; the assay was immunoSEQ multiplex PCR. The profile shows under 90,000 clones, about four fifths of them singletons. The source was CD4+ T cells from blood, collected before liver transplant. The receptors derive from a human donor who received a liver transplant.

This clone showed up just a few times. The CDR3 is CASSLGQGGNTIYF. The CDR3 DNA follows: TGTGCCAGCAGCTTGGGGCAGGGGGGTAACACCATATATTTT. The J gene is TRBJ1-3, the V gene TRBV5-6; 7 nucleotides line up with TRBD1. The V and J ends lost 0 bases and 7 bases, in that order; junction bases with no gene match: 4. From germline, CDR1 is SGHDT and CDR2 YYEEEE. This CDR3 region has 14 residues. The whole variable domain, remainder taken from reference TRBV5-6 and TRBJ1-3, is DAGVTQSPTHLIKTRGQQVTLRCSPKSGHDTVSWYQQALGQGPQFIFQYYEEEERQRGNFPDRFSGHQFPNYSSELNVNALLLGDSALYLCASSLGQGGNTIYFGEGSWLTVV.

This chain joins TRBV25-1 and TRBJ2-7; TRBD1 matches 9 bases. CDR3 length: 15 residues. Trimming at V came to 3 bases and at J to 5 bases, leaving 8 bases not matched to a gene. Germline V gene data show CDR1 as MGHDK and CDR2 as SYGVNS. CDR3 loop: CASSDFGTGSHEQYF. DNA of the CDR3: TGTGCCAGCAGTGATTTCGGGACAGGGAGCCACGAGCAGTACTTC.

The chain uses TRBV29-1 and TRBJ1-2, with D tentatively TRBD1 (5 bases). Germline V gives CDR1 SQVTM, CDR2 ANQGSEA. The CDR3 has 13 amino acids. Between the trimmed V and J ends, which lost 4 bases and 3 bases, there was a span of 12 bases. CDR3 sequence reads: CSVAPGTHYGYTF. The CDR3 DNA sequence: TGCAGCGTTGCGCCCGGGACTCACTATGGCTACACCTTC.

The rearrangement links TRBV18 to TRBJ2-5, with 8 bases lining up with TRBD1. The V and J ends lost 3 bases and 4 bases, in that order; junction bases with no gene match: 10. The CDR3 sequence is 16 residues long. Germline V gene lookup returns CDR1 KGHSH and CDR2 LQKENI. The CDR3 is CASSPKQGVLGETQYF. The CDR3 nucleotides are TGTGCCAGCTCACCGAAACAGGGGGTCCTCGGAGAGACCCAGTACTTC.

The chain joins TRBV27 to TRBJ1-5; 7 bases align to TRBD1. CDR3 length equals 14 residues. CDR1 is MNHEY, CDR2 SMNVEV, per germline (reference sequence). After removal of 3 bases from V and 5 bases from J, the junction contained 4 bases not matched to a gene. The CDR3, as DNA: TGTGCCAGCAGTTTGACAGGGTCCCATCAGCCCCAGCATTTT. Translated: CASSLTGSHQPQHF.

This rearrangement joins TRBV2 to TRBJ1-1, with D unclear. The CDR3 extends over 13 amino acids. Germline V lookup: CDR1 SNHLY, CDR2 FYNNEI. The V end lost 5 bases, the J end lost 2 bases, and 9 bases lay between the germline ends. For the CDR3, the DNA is TGTGCCAGCAGTTCAGACGTAAACACTGAAGCTTTCTTT. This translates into CASSSDVNTEAFF.

CDR3 residues: CASSEQLRGQPQHF. The CDR3, as DNA: TGTGCCAGCAGTGAACAATTGAGGGGGCAGCCCCAGCATTTT. The genes are TRBV2 and TRBJ1-5, with D perhaps matching TRBD1 (6 bases). The V gene lost 2 bases and the J gene lost 7 bases, with 12 bases spanning the gap. The CDR3 is made up of 14 amino acids. The germline CDR1 and CDR2 sequences are SNHLY and FYNNEI.

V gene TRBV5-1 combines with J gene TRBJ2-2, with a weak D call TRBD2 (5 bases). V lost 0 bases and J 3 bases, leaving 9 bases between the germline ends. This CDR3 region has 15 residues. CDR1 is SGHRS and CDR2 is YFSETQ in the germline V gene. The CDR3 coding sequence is TGCGCCAGCAGCTTGGAGGACGGGGACACCGGGGAGCTGTTTTTT. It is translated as CASSLEDGDTGELFF. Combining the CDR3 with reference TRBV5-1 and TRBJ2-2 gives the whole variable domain KAGVTQTPRYLIKTRGQQVTLSCSPISGHRSVSWYQQTPGQGLQFLFEYFSETQRNKGNFPGRFSGRQFSNSRSEMNVSTLELGDSALYLCASSLEDGDTGELFFGEGSRLTVL.

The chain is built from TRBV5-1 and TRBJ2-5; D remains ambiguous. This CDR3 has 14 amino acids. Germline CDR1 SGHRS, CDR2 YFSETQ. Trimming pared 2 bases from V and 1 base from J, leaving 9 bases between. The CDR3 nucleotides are TGCGCCAGCAGCTTTGGGGAATCCCAAGAGACCCAGTACTTC. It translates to CASSFGESQETQYF.

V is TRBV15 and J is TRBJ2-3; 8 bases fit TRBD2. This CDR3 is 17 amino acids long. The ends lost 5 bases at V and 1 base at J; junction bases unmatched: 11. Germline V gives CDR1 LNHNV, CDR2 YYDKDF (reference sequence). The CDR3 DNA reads TGTGCCACCAGCCCCGCTCTGTTAGCGGGACGCACAGATACGCAGTATTTT. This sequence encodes CATSPALLAGRTDTQYF.

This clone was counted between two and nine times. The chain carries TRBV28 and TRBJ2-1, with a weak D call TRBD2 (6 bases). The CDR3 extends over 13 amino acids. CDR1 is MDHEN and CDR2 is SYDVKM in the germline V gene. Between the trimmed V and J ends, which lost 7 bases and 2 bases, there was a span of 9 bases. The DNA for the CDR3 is TGTGCCAGCATGGGGACTCCCTACAATGAGCAGTTCTTC. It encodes CASMGTPYNEQFF.

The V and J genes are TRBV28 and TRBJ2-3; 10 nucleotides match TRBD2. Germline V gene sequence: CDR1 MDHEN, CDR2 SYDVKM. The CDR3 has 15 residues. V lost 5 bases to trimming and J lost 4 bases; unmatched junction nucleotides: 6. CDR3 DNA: TGTGCCAGCAGTCACCTAGCGGGAGTATCAGATACGCAGTATTTT. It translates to CASSHLAGVSDTQYF.

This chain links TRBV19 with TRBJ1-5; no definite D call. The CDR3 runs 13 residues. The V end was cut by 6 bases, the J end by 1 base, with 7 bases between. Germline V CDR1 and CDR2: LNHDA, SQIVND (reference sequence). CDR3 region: CASRRASNQPQHF. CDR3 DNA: TGTGCCAGTAGGAGGGCAAGCAATCAGCCCCAGCATTTT.

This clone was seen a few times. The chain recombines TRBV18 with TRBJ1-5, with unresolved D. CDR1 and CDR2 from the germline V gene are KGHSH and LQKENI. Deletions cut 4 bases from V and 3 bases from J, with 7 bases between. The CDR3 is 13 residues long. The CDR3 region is CASSRGSNQPQHF. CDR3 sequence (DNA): TGTGCCAGCTCACGAGGTTCCAATCAGCCCCAGCATTTT.